These 17 T cell receptor beta chains share one sample of origin, sequenced in a study of control samples from healthy donors and cancer patients. The assay was immunoSEQ multiplex PCR, and TCRdb's table has in-frame clones only and misses some. Among about 130,000 clones, over 75% were seen once, and the ten largest hold more than 2%. Material for sequencing was blood. These receptors all come from a man in his late teens or twenties in good health.

The chain recombines TRBV9 with TRBJ2-3; 8 bases are a match to TRBD2. CDR3 size: 16 residues. The germline V gene has CDR1 SGDLS and CDR2 YYNGEE. Losses at the gene ends were 3 bases for V and 2 bases for J; bases not matched to a gene: 8. The CDR3 sequence: CASSALAGTSTDTQYF. CDR3 nucleotides: TGTGCCAGCAGCGCCCTAGCGGGCACATCCACAGATACGCAGTATTTT.

This sequence joins TRBV12-5 and TRBJ1-1, with 10 bases lining up with TRBD1. The V gene's germline CDR1 is LGHNT and CDR2 FRNRAP. Unmatched junction bases numbered 9, after V lost 0 bases and J lost 8 bases. The CDR3 has 16 amino acids. CDR3 protein: CASGLVQTGGLSEAFF. The CDR3 DNA reads as TGTGCTAGTGGTTTGGTCCAGACAGGGGGCTTATCGGAAGCTTTCTTT.

J is TRBJ1-1 and V is TRBV6-6; the D gene is possibly TRBD1 (5 bases). V was trimmed by 5 bases and J by 1 base, leaving 17 bases between them. CDR3 length: 16 residues. CDR1 MNHNY and CDR2 SVGAGI come from the germline V gene (reference sequence). CDR3 DNA sequence: TGTGCCAGCAGTCCCGGGACCTCTGGGGCGAACACTGAAGCTTTCTTT. It yields the protein CASSPGTSGANTEAFF.

The rearrangement joins TRBV19 to TRBJ1-1; D gene unclear. The germline V and J ends were trimmed by 2 bases and 0 bases, with 7 bases remaining between them. This CDR3 is built from 14 residues. The germline V gene has CDR1 LNHDA and CDR2 SQIVND (reference sequence). The chain's CDR3 is CASSIQALNTEAFF. CDR3 in DNA: TGTGCCAGTAGTATACAGGCCCTGAACACTGAAGCTTTCTTT. Full variable domain (missing parts from reference TRBV19 and TRBJ1-1): DGGITQSPKYLFRKEGQNVTLSCEQNLNHDAMYWYRQDPGQGLRLIYYSQIVNDFQKGDIAEGYSVSREKKESFPLTVTSAQKNPTAFYLCASSIQALNTEAFFGQGTRLTVV.

The CDR3: CASSLGGGLEQFF. The DNA of the CDR3 is TGTGCCAGCAGCTTAGGAGGGGGCCTTGAGCAGTTCTTC. The chain has TRBV7-8 and TRBJ2-1, with 7 bases identical to TRBD1. The CDR3 contains 13 residues. Germline V gene lookup returns CDR1 SGHVS and CDR2 FQNEAQ. The ends lost 1 base at V and 9 bases at J; junction bases unmatched: 3.

The V call is TRBV2, the J call TRBJ1-2; 9 nucleotides agree with TRBD1. V trimming: 5 bases; J trimming: 4 bases; junction bases outside the gene matches: 5. CDR3 size: 14 residues. CDR1 SNHLY and CDR2 FYNNEI come from the germline V gene. In nucleotides, the CDR3 is TGTGCCAGCAGTTCCGAGACAGGGGGCTATGGCTACACCTTC. Protein: CASSSETGGYGYTF.

The chain couples TRBV6-5 to TRBJ1-2; D is ambiguous. Germline values: CDR1 MNHEY, CDR2 SVGAGI. The germline V and J ends were trimmed by 8 bases and 2 bases, with 12 bases remaining between them. CDR3 length equals 13 residues. This chain's CDR3 is CASHQTANYGYTF. The CDR3 DNA reads as TGTGCCAGCCATCAAACAGCGAACTATGGCTACACCTTC.

J is TRBJ1-4 and V is TRBV20-1; a possible D gene is TRBD1 (5 bases). Germline V gene sequence: CDR1 DFQATT, CDR2 SNEGSKA (reference sequence). Trimming shortened V by 3 bases and J by 3 bases, and 14 bases separated the two germline ends. The CDR3 totals 15 residues. This CDR3 is CSASRREGANEKLFF. CDR3 in DNA: TGCAGTGCTAGTCGAAGGGAAGGGGCTAATGAAAAACTGTTTTTT.

CDR3 in DNA: TGTGCCAGCAGCTTTGGGTCGGAGGGCCCTTATAGCAATCAGCCCCAGCATTTT. Amino acids: CASSFGSEGPYSNQPQHF. The chain carries TRBV7-2 and TRBJ1-5; D remains ambiguous. V lost 3 bases and J lost 0, with 18 bases in between. CDR3 size: 18 residues. Germline V gives CDR1 SGHTA, CDR2 FQGNSA.

The chain combines TRBV4-1 with TRBJ1-6; 7 bases fit TRBD1. The ends lost 6 bases at V and 3 bases at J; junction bases unmatched: 8. CDR1 and CDR2 (germline): MGHRA, YSYEKL. The CDR3 contains 16 residues. CDR3 in DNA: TGCGCCAGCAGTTCCGCCGGGACAGTCTATAATTCACCCCTCCACTTT. This translates into CASSSAGTVYNSPLHF.

The chain links TRBV5-1 to TRBJ2-1; D is possibly TRBD1 (6 bases). Trimming cost V 7 bases and J 0 bases, with 11 bases left between them. CDR1 is SGHRS, CDR2 YFSETQ, per germline. This CDR3 is built from 14 residues. This chain's CDR3 is CASCTGNSYNEQFF. For the CDR3, the DNA is TGCGCCAGCTGTACAGGGAACTCCTACAATGAGCAGTTCTTC.

V and J are TRBV4-3 and TRBJ1-6; D remains ambiguous. V was cut by 9 bases and J by 5 bases, with 11 bases left in between. The germline V gene has CDR1 LGHNA and CDR2 YSLEER. The CDR3 totals 13 residues. The CDR3 loop reads CARARSDNSPLHF. The DNA for the CDR3 is TGCGCCAGGGCCCGAAGCGATAATTCACCCCTCCACTTT.

The chain joins TRBV30 to TRBJ1-5; the D gene is possibly TRBD1 (6 bases). This CDR3 has 15 residues. Germline assignment: CDR1 GTSNPN and CDR2 SVGIG (reference sequence). V was shortened by 1 base and J by 2 bases, with 12 bases between the two germline ends. The CDR3 DNA is TGTGCCTGGAGTGGGGGGGCCGTCGGCAATCAGCCCCAGCATTTT. This sequence encodes CAWSGGAVGNQPQHF.

This sequence joins TRBV5-5 and TRBJ1-3, with a tentative D call TRBD1 (5 bases). Trimming took 5 bases from V and 0 from J, leaving 18 bases between them. The CDR3 consists of 17 residues. Germline V gene sequence: CDR1 SGHKS, CDR2 YYEKEE (reference sequence). The CDR3 region has the DNA TGTGCCAGCAGAAGGAGGCAGGAGGGGAGCTCTGGAAACACCATATATTTT. Amino acid sequence: CASRRRQEGSSGNTIYF.

V gene TRBV7-6 combines with J gene TRBJ2-1, with TRBD2 as a possible D gene (5 bases). Trimming took off 0 bases at V and 6 bases at J, with 12 bases between the two ends. The germline V gene encodes CDR1 SGHVS and CDR2 FNYEAQ. This CDR3 region has 15 residues. This CDR3 is CASSLALLVFNEQFF. The CDR3 DNA follows: TGTGCCAGCAGCTTAGCGCTACTAGTTTTCAATGAGCAGTTCTTC.

This chain joins TRBV15 and TRBJ2-5, with D possibly called TRBD1 or TRBD2 (6 bases each). Per the germline V gene, CDR1 is LNHNV and CDR2 is YYDKDF (reference sequence). This CDR3 has 17 residues. V was pared by 1 base and J by 5 bases, with 20 bases between. This CDR3 reads CATSRGRGRDIGETQYF. The CDR3, as DNA: TGTGCCACCAGCAGAGGGCGGGGCCGGGACATCGGGGAGACCCAGTACTTC.

This chain connects TRBV19 to TRBJ2-7; D possibly matches TRBD1 or TRBD2 (5 bases each). With 1 base removed from V and 2 bases from J, the gap between germline ends came to 12 bases. The CDR3 length is 15 residues. Germline loops: CDR1 LNHDA, CDR2 SQIVND (reference sequence). CDR3 loop: CASSIARDGTYEQYF. The CDR3 DNA follows: TGTGCCAGTAGTATAGCCCGGGACGGCACCTACGAGCAGTACTTC.